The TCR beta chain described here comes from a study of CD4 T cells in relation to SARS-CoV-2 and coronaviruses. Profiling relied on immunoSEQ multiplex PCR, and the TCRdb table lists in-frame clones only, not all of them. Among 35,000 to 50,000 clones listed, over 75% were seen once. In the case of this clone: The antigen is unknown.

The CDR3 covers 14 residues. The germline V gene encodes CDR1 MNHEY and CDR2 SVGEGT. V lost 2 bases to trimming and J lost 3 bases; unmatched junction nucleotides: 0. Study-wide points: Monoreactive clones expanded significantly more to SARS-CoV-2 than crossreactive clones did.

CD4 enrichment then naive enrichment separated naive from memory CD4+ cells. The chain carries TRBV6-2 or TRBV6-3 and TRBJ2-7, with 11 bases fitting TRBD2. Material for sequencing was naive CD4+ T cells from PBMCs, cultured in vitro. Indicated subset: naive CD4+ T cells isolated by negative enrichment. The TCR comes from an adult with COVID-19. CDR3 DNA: TGTGCCAGCAGTTACGGGACTAGCGGCTACGAGCAGTACTTC. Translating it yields CASSYGTSGYEQYF.